These T cell receptor beta chains were read from a single sample in a study of blood T cell repertoires in COVID-19. The repertoire was sequenced with immunoSEQ multiplex PCR; TCRdb's copy has only in-frame clones and lacks some. The data contain approximately 160,000 clones, about 86% of them seen just once; the ten biggest clones take up around 7.8%. Sequenced sample: PBMCs or T cells enriched from blood (not recorded which). These TCRs come from a middle-aged man who had recovered from COVID-19. Each CDR3 is given with its conserved first and last residue. Fields, in order: J gene, V gene, D gene, CDR3 length, CDR3 DNA, CDR3 protein. A D gene is named only where the DNA matches it firmly.

J: TRBJ2-5
V: TRBV7-7
D: .
length: 16
DNA: TGTGCCAGCAGCTTACGGACTGTTTTAGGATCGGAGACCCAGTACTTC
CDR3: CASSLRTVLGSETQYF

J: TRBJ1-1
V: TRBV9
D: .
length: 15
DNA: TGTGCCAGCAGCGTAGGGGACACGATGAACACTGAAGCTTTCTTT
CDR3: CASSVGDTMNTEAFF

J: TRBJ2-7
V: TRBV21-1
D: .
length: 13
DNA: TGTGCCAGCAGCAGGGACAGGGGGTACGAGCAGTACTTC
CDR3: CASSRDRGYEQYF

J: TRBJ1-3
V: TRBV10-3
D: .
length: 14
DNA: TGTGCCATCAGTGAGAGGGGTGGTGGAAACACCATATATTTT
CDR3: CAISERGGGNTIYF

J: TRBJ1-6
V: TRBV19
D: .
length: 15
DNA: TGTGCCAGTAGTAGCCGGCCGATGGAGAATTCACCCCTCCACTTT
CDR3: CASSSRPMENSPLHF

J: TRBJ2-7
V: TRBV11-2
D: TRBD1
length: 14
DNA: TGTGCCAGCAGCTTAGGAACAGGGGTGATCGAGCAGTACTTC
CDR3: CASSLGTGVIEQYF

J: TRBJ2-2
V: TRBV7-8
D: TRBD2
length: 16
DNA: TGTGCCAGCAGCGCCCCAGCGGGGGCCAACACCGGGGAGCTGTTTTTT
CDR3: CASSAPAGANTGELFF

J: TRBJ1-1
V: TRBV5-1
D: .
length: 15
DNA: TGCGCCAGCAGCTTGGTTACAGGCATGAACACTGAAGCTTTCTTT
CDR3: CASSLVTGMNTEAFF

J: TRBJ2-7
V: TRBV12-3/TRBV12-4
D: .
length: 12
DNA: TGTGCCAGCAGTTTAGGAGCCTACGAGCAGTACTTC
CDR3: CASSLGAYEQYF

J: TRBJ2-7
V: TRBV6-9
D: TRBD1
length: 15
DNA: TGTGCCAGCAGTTATTCGGACAGGGGGCGCTACGAGCAGTACTTC
CDR3: CASSYSDRGRYEQYF

J: TRBJ1-5
V: TRBV19
D: TRBD1
length: 11
DNA: TGTGCCAGTAGTAAGACAGGGGCCCAGCATTTT
CDR3: CASSKTGAQHF

J: TRBJ2-7
V: TRBV7-6
D: TRBD2
length: 16
DNA: TGTGCCAGCAGCTTAGCGGGCAGCGGGGGATCGTACGAGCAGTACTTC
CDR3: CASSLAGSGGSYEQYF

J: TRBJ1-3
V: TRBV3-1/TRBV3-2
D: TRBD1
length: 17
DNA: TGTGCCAGCAGCCCCTCCGGGACAGCCAACTCTGGAAACACCATATATTTT
CDR3: CASSPSGTANSGNTIYF